This section outlines one TCR beta chain sequence together with its context. Per the study methods: Amplification from reference gene primers served as the basis for estimated nucleated cell counts. TCRdb's copy holds only in-frame clones and misses some; the assay was immunoSEQ multiplex PCR. The V and J calls and clone size were taken over from that table, and D and trimming were inferred from the DNA. Altogether 140,000 to 150,000 clones are present, about 85% being singletons, with the ten largest covering approximately 3.7%. This entry is derived from a study of blood T cell repertoires in COVID-19. Study information: T cells, B-cell-depleted T cells, or PBMCs provided the cDNA or gDNA that served as material.

The V gene lost 0 bases and the J gene lost 2 bases, with 2 bases spanning the gap. The CDR3 is 12 amino acids. The germline V gene has CDR1 ENHRY and CDR2 SYGVKD. This clonotype was obtained from a woman in her thirties or forties who had been exposed to COVID-19. The chain recombines TRBV10-3 with TRBJ2-7; D unclear. Material: PBMCs or T cells enriched from blood (not recorded which). The CDR3 bases are TGTGCCATCAGTGAGTCCACCTACGAGCAGTACTTC. Its translation: CAISESTYEQYF.